The 23 T cell receptor beta chains presented below share a single source sample, sequenced in a study of blood T cells in healthy people across ages. Primers used in a second PCR of roughly 6 to 12 cycles were a sample-barcoded 5' primer and a J-beta primer mix. Each CDR3 protein is one row after TCRdb ran MiXCR on the 5' RACE reads. The table lists about 1,400,000 distinct CDR3 sequences, approximately 42% of them singletons. The sample taken for sequencing was blood. The receptors come from a woman aged 18-29 years in good health.

The rearrangement joins TRBV5-6 to TRBJ1-2; 9 positions match TRBD1. The CDR3 covers 17 residues. Germline values: CDR1 SGHDT, CDR2 YYEEEE. V was pared by 3 bases and J by 2 bases, with 11 bases of the junction left unmatched. CDR3 DNA sequence: TGTGCCAGCAGCTCGAGGACAGGGGTCCTTCGGAACTATGGCTACACCTTC. Protein sequence: CASSSRTGVLRNYGYTF.

This clonotype was picked up a small number of times. The CDR3: CASSTYSGAYTDTQYF. CDR3 DNA: TGTGCCAGCAGCACATATTCAGGGGCGTACACAGATACGCAGTATTTT. The rearrangement joins TRBV7-2 to TRBJ2-3, with D perhaps matching TRBD1 (6 bases). V lost 5 bases to trimming and J lost 2 bases, with 17 bases between them. CDR3 length equals 16 residues. CDR1 SGHTA and CDR2 FQGNSA come from the germline V gene. Using reference TRBV7-2 and TRBJ2-3 for the parts outside the CDR3, the full variable domain is GAGVSQSPSNKVTEKGKDVELRCDPISGHTALYWYRQSLGQGLEFLIYFQGNSAPDKSGLPSDRFSAERTGGSVSTLTIQRTQQEDSAVYLCASSTYSGAYTDTQYFGPGTRLTVL.

A remark on this clonotype: At one of its ends the junction is not consistent with the germline gene, which may arise from a read error. The rearrangement uses TRBV29-1 and TRBJ1-6; D ambiguous. The CDR3 consists of 13 residues. Germline CDR1 is SQVTM and CDR2 is ANQGSEA. The CDR3 DNA reads TGCAGCGTTGGCAAAGGAGGAGATTCACCCCCCCACTTT. It translates to CSVGKGGDSPPHF.

CDR3 nucleotide sequence: TGTGCCAGCAGCGTAACAGCAGGGAGCTACGAGCAGTACTTC. Protein sequence: CASSVTAGSYEQYF. The chain carries TRBV9 and TRBJ2-7; D is tentatively TRBD1 or TRBD2 (5 bases each). Trimming took 1 base from V and 3 from J, leaving 11 bases between them. This CDR3 has 14 residues. In germline, CDR1 is SGDLS, CDR2 YYNGEE.

The CDR3 nucleotides are TGCAGTGTCCCGGGACAGGCCCCGGGGAATGAGCAGTTCTTC. Its translation: CSVPGQAPGNEQFF. The J gene is TRBJ2-1, the V gene TRBV20-1; 8 bases agree with TRBD1. V trimming: 7 bases; J trimming: 7 bases; junction bases outside the gene matches: 12. The CDR3 covers 14 residues. CDR1 and CDR2 from the germline V gene are DFQATT and SNEGSKA (reference sequence).

In regard to this clonotype: The junction differs from germline at one of its ends, possibly a read error. The chain uses TRBV4-1 and TRBJ1-2; D call uncertain. The length of the CDR3 is 17 residues. Germline values: CDR1 MGHRA, CDR2 YSYEKL. CDR3 sequence: CASSQGAAPIPNYGHTF. CDR3 in DNA: TGCGCCAGCAGCCAAGGGGCAGCTCCTATTCCTAACTATGGCCACACCTTC.

In this sample, this clonotype turned up a few times. This chain connects TRBV6-6 to TRBJ1-2; D is undetermined. The CDR3 spans 15 residues. CDR1 is MNHNY, CDR2 SVGAGI, per germline (reference sequence). Deletions cut 0 bases from V and 8 bases from J, with 16 bases between. CDR3 in DNA: TGTGCCAGCAGTTACTCTGACAATAGCGGATACGGCTACACCTTC. It codes for CASSYSDNSGYGYTF.

The rearrangement joins TRBV20-1 to TRBJ2-1, with 13 bases identical to TRBD2. CDR3 length equals 15 residues. The germline V gene has CDR1 DFQATT and CDR2 SNEGSKA (reference sequence). V shed 6 bases, J shed 9 bases, and the junction held 11 bases outside the gene matches. The CDR3 coding sequence is TGCAGTGCCGCGCCGGGGACTAGCGGGATCGGTGAGCAGTTCTTC. Translation: CSAAPGTSGIGEQFF.

The rearrangement links TRBV2 to TRBJ2-1; TRBD2 aligns across 14 bases. This CDR3 is 15 amino acids long. The germline V gene encodes CDR1 SNHLY and CDR2 FYNNEI. J lost 8 bases, V lost 9 bases, and 9 bases had no gene match. The CDR3, as DNA: TGTGCCAGACAGGGACTAGCGGGAGCTGGGGATGAGCAGTTCTTC. Protein: CARQGLAGAGDEQFF.

The chain carries TRBV9 and TRBJ2-5; tentatively, D is TRBD1 (6 bases). CDR1 is SGDLS and CDR2 is YYNGEE in the germline V gene. The CDR3 has 15 amino acids. The germline V and J ends were trimmed by 4 bases and 2 bases, with 15 bases remaining between them. DNA of the CDR3: TGTGCCAGCAGCCAAGAAACAGGGTTGCAAGAGACCCAGTACTTC. Protein sequence: CASSQETGLQETQYF.

The chain has TRBV20-1 and TRBJ1-6, with a possible D match to TRBD1 (5 bases). This CDR3 comprises 14 residues. The V end was cut by 5 bases, the J end by 5 bases, with 13 bases between. Per the germline V gene, CDR1 is DFQATT and CDR2 is SNEGSKA (reference sequence). DNA for the CDR3: TGCAGTGCTGCGGACACCCTCAATAATTCACCCCTCCACTTT. This translates into CSAADTLNNSPLHF.

Points on this clonotype: A read error is possible here, since a much larger clone lies one base away. Here the CDR3 omits its conserved ending phenylalanine or tryptophan, so a read error is the likely source. The chain has TRBV28 and TRBJ2-7, with D unclear. CDR3 length: 10 amino acids. V shed 2 bases and J shed 6 bases, with 2 bases lying between them. Germline assignment: CDR1 MDHEN and CDR2 SYDVKM. The CDR3: CASSLGEQYL. The CDR3 coding sequence is TGTGCCAGCAGTTTAGGCGAGCAGTACTTG.

This clonotype appeared a few times. The chain combines TRBV7-8 with TRBJ2-1, with 14 bases that match TRBD2. Germline values: CDR1 SGHVS, CDR2 FQNEAQ. With 5 bases clipped from V and 9 bases from J, the junction kept 9 bases outside the gene matches. The CDR3 extends over 16 amino acids. The CDR3 sequence is CASSAAGTSGRREQFF. CDR3 in DNA: TGTGCCAGCAGCGCCGCCGGGACTAGCGGGAGACGTGAGCAGTTCTTC.

This clonotype has more than one count but fewer than ten. The CDR3 is CASRQTRLVTYEQYF. In DNA form, the CDR3 reads TGTGCCAGCAGGCAAACAAGACTGGTAACCTACGAGCAGTACTTC. The chain joins TRBV6-6 to TRBJ2-7; D gene ambiguous. Germline V gene sequence: CDR1 MNHNY, CDR2 SVGAGI (reference sequence). The CDR3 runs to 15 residues. Trimming shortened V by 6 bases and J by 2 bases, and 17 bases separated the two germline ends.

This clonotype has just one count. One end of the junction fails to match germline, which may point to a read error. This chain uses TRBV3-1 with TRBJ2-4; D call uncertain. The better agreement between TRBJ2-7 and the DNA end casts doubt on the J call. The length of the CDR3 is 12 residues. CDR1 LGHDT and CDR2 YNNKEL come from the germline V gene (reference sequence). The CDR3 spells CASGQLESEQYF. For the CDR3, the DNA is TGTGCCAGCGGCCAATTGGAAAGCGAGCAGTACTTC.

Only a few counts were recorded for this clonotype. V is TRBV12-3 or TRBV12-4 and J is TRBJ1-1; D is unclear. The CDR3 is made up of 14 amino acids. The germline V and J ends were trimmed by 6 bases and 1 base, with 12 bases remaining between them. In DNA, the CDR3 is TGTGCCAGCAGCCCCCATAGACAGAACACTGAAGCTTTCTTT. Translation: CASSPHRQNTEAFF.

This chain links TRBV5-1 with TRBJ2-1; TRBD2 matches 8 bases. Trimming cost V 0 bases and J 9 bases; bases outside gene matches: 11. CDR1 and CDR2 from the germline V gene are SGHRS and YFSETQ. The CDR3 length is 16 residues. The CDR3 nucleotides are TGCGCCAGCAGCTTGGGACCAGCGGGAGACCAGGGTGAGCAGTTCTTC. Translating gives CASSLGPAGDQGEQFF.

This chain links TRBV25-1 with TRBJ2-5; 9 nucleotides align to TRBD1. The CDR3 has 13 amino acids. Germline values: CDR1 MGHDK, CDR2 SYGVNS. Trimming removed 7 bases from V and 1 base from J; junction bases left unmatched: 1. The CDR3 region is CASKTGGQETQYF. CDR3 coding DNA: TGTGCCAGCAAGACAGGGGGCCAAGAGACCCAGTACTTC.

Turning to this clonotype: One end of the junction fails to match germline, which may point to a read error. The V and J genes are TRBV7-2 and TRBJ1-2; D unclear. From germline, CDR1 is SGHTA and CDR2 FQGNSA. The CDR3 has 14 amino acids. CDR3 DNA: TGTGCCAGCAGCCTTACAGATTCTAACTATGGCTGCACCTTC. Translating it yields CASSLTDSNYGCTF.

The rearrangement links TRBV13 to TRBJ2-7, with D perhaps TRBD1 or TRBD2 (5 bases each). The V end was cut by 6 bases, the J end by 0 bases, with 24 bases between. CDR3 length: 18 amino acids. Germline CDR1 and CDR2: PRHDT and FYEKMQ (reference sequence). The CDR3 region is CASRPSFGTGFISYEQYF. CDR3 DNA sequence: TGTGCCAGCAGGCCCTCTTTCGGGACGGGGTTTATCTCCTACGAGCAGTACTTC.

Ten or more counts support this clonotype. V and J are TRBV7-9 and TRBJ2-7; 13 positions agree with TRBD2. The CDR3 contains 15 residues. J was trimmed by 4 bases and V by 6 bases; bases with no gene match: 6. Germline V gives CDR1 SEHNR, CDR2 FQNEAQ (reference sequence). In DNA, the CDR3 is TGTGCCAGCAGTTACGGGACTAGCGGGGCATACGAGCAGTACTTC. Translated: CASSYGTSGAYEQYF. Based on the CDR3 plus reference TRBV7-9 and TRBJ2-7, the full variable domain is DTGVSQNPRHKITKRGQNVTFRCDPISEHNRLYWYRQTLGQGPEFLTYFQNEAQLEKSRLLSDRFSAERPKGSFSTLEIQRTEQGDSAMYLCASSYGTSGAYEQYFGPGTRLTVT.

The gene calls are TRBV20-1 and TRBJ1-1, with D uncertain. The CDR3 sequence is 13 residues long. Per the germline V gene, CDR1 is DFQATT and CDR2 is SNEGSKA (reference sequence). Trimming stripped 4 bases from V and 0 bases from J, with 9 bases between. In nucleotides, the CDR3 is TGCAGTGCTAAGGGCGCTCTGAACACTGAAGCTTTCTTT. Translated: CSAKGALNTEAFF.

This clonotype was seen just once. Possible read error: a much larger clone is one base away. The CDR3 nucleotides are TGTGCCAGCAGAGACGGACTAACGGACAATGAGCAGTTCTTC. Translating gives CASRDGLTDNEQFF. The chain uses TRBV5-5 and TRBJ2-1, with D possibly matching TRBD2 (6 bases). The CDR3 is 14 residues long. V shed 5 bases and J shed 5 bases, with 14 bases lying between them. CDR1 is SGHKS and CDR2 is YYEKEE in the germline V gene (reference sequence).